This T cell receptor beta chain was identified during a study of T cell clonality in common variable immunodeficiency (dated by TCRdb to the mid-2010s). The study at large found these results: CVID TCRbeta sequences reportedly showed fewer deletions and N-nucleotide insertions and lacked highly modified clones with 13 or more V deletions. Correlations between repertoire features and clinical complications were limited by patient heterogeneity within the CVID cohort. It was noted by the authors that sequencing of the repertoires of T cell subpopulations would be needed to clarify the cause of the increased clonality in CVID. Despite equal DNA input, controls averaged approximately 74,000 unique sequences per sample versus about 31,547 in CVID samples. Increased TCRbeta clonality was found in CVID subjects compared with healthy controls (t-test p = 0.018), with the increase being most characteristic of about a third of subjects. Fewer TCRbeta clones were shared among CVID subjects than among healthy controls (p < 0.0001).

This clone was seen ten or more times. The antigen this receptor binds is unknown. Read data end 3 residues before the CDR3 end; the end is taken from the germline J gene. Both CVID patients and healthy controls were predominantly of Caucasian heritage. Heparinized peripheral whole blood samples of roughly 5 to 9 ml were obtained from each donor. Genomic DNA from adults with common variable immune deficiency (CVID) and from healthy adult controls was used to sequence TCRbeta CDR3 repertoires. A total of some 22 healthy adult volunteers (roughly 12 female and 10 or so male; age range roughly 23 to 75 years, mean age about 34) were included in the control group. Diluted blood was density-centrifuged over Hypaque 1077 or Ficoll-Paque to isolate peripheral blood mononuclear cells. Genomic DNA was obtained from unsorted mononuclear cells using either Qiagen column purification or a centrifugation-based method.

The CDR3 sequence holds 18 residues, the cysteine and phenylalanine included. The 45 bases shown cover part of the CDR3, and their frame starts at base 1. According to the germline V gene (reference sequence), CDR1 reads GTSNPN and CDR2 reads SVGIG. The junction shows trimming of 0 bases on V and 3 bases on J, and the gene matches do not reach 10 bases of it. CVID samples and control samples contributed equivalent amounts of genomic DNA as sequencing input. For every sample, a 60 bp segment covering the rearranged TCRbeta CDR3 region was amplified and then sequenced. The immunoSEQ assay, a bias-corrected multiplex PCR combined with high-throughput sequencing, was used to amplify TCRbeta. Per the original workflow: Each unique nucleotide sequence was treated as a clone and annotated with V, D and J genes, copy number and frequency. Sequences were labeled productive if in frame, and non-productive if out of frame or containing stop codons. Clonality was calculated from Shannon's entropy as previously described. The predicted amino acid sequences of productive clones were used to derive mean CDR3 Kyte-Doolittle hydropathy. Using the R hclust function, scaled V gene usage was clustered hierarchically with Manhattan distance and complete linkage. Clone sharing by CDR3 amino acid sequence was assessed by resampling 12 repertoires per group over 100 rounds. Repertoires were searched for approximately 70 published EBV-specific and 245 published CMV-specific TCRbeta sequences. Analysis left out two CVID samples that produced under 10,000 sequences, so fewer than 55 CVID repertoires remained. Held by TCRdb, this immuneACCESS table contains in-frame sequences only and omits some clones. Under half of the omission traces to an unresolved V gene where checked; the cause of the rest is unknown. V, J and clone size derive from that table, while D and trimming were established from the DNA sequence. The sample records roughly 42,000 clones, none occurring a single time. The ten biggest clones cover approximately 2.2% of the sample.

The chain uses TRBV30 and TRBJ2-2; the junction holds 10 bases that match TRBD1. This TCR came from a person aged 18 to 75 in good health. The sample comprised peripheral blood mononuclear cells. The sequenced CDR3 bases are TGTGCCTGGAGTGTCTGGAGTTTTGGGACAGGGGACACCGGGGAG. The translation is CAWSVWSFGTGDTGE. The CDR3 in full is CAWSVWSFGTGDTGELFF. The entire variable domain, with the stretches around the CDR3 drawn from the reference TRBV30 and TRBJ2-2 proteins, is SQTIHQWPATLVQPVGSPLSLECTVEGTSNPNLYWYRQAAGRGLQLLFYSVGIGQISSEVPQNLSASRPQDRQFILSSKKLLLSDSGFYLCAWSVWSFGTGDTGELFFGEGSRLTVL.